This TCR beta chain was identified in a study of T-cell reconstitution after alpha-beta-depleted transplantation in children. Study-level results: Roughly two months post-transplant, alpha-beta T cells reportedly originated from several hundred graft clones that had expanded. Elevated TCRbeta diversity at day 60 was traced, in some patients, to surviving recipient T cells and thymic progenitors. T-cell numbers and diversity, one year after transplant, stemmed largely from T cells that were newly produced.

Unique molecular identifiers were built into the TCRbeta library. TCRdb passed the PCR reads through MiXCR, listing each CDR3 protein once. Of tens of thousands of distinct CDR3 sequences listed, around 6.3% are singletons. There are many counts of this clonotype. Antigen: not known. This CDR3 is built from 16 residues. Looked up from germline, CDR1 is SGDLS and CDR2 is YYNGEE. The V segment lost 0 bases and the J segment 7 bases; nucleotides outside the gene matches: 10. The sample was PBMCs, mostly from graft donor cells, taken 180 days after TCRalphabeta/CD19-depleted stem cell transplant. This TCR was sampled from a male patient between 5 and 17 years old who had a stem cell transplant for acute myeloid leukemia, so the T cells may come from the graft donor. J is TRBJ1-2 and V is TRBV9; 9 bases map to TRBD1. DNA of the CDR3: TGTGCCAGCAGCGTAGAGGTACAGGGGGCACTCGGTGGCTACACCTTC. Translating it yields CASSVEVQGALGGYTF.